These 2 T cell receptor beta chains originate from one sample sequenced in a study of cytomegalovirus exposure and HLA in healthy donors. It was with 60 Vbeta and 13 Jbeta primers that the PCR ran. Produced via immunoSEQ multiplex PCR; TCRdb's table is partial and in-frame only. The sample includes over 200,000 clones, around 73% seen only once; the top ten take over 3.5%. The sequencing input was PBMCs. All receptors derive from a male donor in good health and CMV-seronegative.

The chain couples TRBV2 to TRBJ2-3; 7 nucleotides align to TRBD1. Trimming took 6 bases from V and 1 from J; bases not matched to a gene: 7. This CDR3 comprises 15 residues. Germline V gene sequence: CDR1 SNHLY, CDR2 FYNNEI. CDR3 protein: CASRTQGLGTDTQYF. In DNA, the CDR3 is TGTGCCAGCAGGACACAGGGGTTGGGCACAGATACGCAGTATTTT.

This rearrangement joins TRBV19 to TRBJ2-7; 10 positions match TRBD1. Germline assignment: CDR1 LNHDA and CDR2 SQIVND (reference sequence). Trimming took 3 bases from V and 7 from J; bases not matched to a gene: 9. The CDR3 runs to 15 residues. The CDR3 protein is CASSMATGGWYEQYF. CDR3 DNA: TGTGCCAGTAGTATGGCGACAGGGGGCTGGTATGAGCAGTACTTC.